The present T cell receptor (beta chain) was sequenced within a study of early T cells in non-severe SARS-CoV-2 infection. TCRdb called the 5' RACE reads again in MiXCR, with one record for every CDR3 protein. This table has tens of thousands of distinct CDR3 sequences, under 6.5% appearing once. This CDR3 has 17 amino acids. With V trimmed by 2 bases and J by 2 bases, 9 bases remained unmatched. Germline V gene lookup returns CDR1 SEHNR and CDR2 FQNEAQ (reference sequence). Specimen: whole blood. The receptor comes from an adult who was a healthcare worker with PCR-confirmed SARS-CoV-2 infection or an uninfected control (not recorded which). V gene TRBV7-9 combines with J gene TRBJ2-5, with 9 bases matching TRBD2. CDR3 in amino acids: CASSLNRLAEFQETQYF. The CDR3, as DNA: TGTGCCAGCAGCTTAAACAGACTAGCGGAATTTCAAGAGACCCAGTACTTC.